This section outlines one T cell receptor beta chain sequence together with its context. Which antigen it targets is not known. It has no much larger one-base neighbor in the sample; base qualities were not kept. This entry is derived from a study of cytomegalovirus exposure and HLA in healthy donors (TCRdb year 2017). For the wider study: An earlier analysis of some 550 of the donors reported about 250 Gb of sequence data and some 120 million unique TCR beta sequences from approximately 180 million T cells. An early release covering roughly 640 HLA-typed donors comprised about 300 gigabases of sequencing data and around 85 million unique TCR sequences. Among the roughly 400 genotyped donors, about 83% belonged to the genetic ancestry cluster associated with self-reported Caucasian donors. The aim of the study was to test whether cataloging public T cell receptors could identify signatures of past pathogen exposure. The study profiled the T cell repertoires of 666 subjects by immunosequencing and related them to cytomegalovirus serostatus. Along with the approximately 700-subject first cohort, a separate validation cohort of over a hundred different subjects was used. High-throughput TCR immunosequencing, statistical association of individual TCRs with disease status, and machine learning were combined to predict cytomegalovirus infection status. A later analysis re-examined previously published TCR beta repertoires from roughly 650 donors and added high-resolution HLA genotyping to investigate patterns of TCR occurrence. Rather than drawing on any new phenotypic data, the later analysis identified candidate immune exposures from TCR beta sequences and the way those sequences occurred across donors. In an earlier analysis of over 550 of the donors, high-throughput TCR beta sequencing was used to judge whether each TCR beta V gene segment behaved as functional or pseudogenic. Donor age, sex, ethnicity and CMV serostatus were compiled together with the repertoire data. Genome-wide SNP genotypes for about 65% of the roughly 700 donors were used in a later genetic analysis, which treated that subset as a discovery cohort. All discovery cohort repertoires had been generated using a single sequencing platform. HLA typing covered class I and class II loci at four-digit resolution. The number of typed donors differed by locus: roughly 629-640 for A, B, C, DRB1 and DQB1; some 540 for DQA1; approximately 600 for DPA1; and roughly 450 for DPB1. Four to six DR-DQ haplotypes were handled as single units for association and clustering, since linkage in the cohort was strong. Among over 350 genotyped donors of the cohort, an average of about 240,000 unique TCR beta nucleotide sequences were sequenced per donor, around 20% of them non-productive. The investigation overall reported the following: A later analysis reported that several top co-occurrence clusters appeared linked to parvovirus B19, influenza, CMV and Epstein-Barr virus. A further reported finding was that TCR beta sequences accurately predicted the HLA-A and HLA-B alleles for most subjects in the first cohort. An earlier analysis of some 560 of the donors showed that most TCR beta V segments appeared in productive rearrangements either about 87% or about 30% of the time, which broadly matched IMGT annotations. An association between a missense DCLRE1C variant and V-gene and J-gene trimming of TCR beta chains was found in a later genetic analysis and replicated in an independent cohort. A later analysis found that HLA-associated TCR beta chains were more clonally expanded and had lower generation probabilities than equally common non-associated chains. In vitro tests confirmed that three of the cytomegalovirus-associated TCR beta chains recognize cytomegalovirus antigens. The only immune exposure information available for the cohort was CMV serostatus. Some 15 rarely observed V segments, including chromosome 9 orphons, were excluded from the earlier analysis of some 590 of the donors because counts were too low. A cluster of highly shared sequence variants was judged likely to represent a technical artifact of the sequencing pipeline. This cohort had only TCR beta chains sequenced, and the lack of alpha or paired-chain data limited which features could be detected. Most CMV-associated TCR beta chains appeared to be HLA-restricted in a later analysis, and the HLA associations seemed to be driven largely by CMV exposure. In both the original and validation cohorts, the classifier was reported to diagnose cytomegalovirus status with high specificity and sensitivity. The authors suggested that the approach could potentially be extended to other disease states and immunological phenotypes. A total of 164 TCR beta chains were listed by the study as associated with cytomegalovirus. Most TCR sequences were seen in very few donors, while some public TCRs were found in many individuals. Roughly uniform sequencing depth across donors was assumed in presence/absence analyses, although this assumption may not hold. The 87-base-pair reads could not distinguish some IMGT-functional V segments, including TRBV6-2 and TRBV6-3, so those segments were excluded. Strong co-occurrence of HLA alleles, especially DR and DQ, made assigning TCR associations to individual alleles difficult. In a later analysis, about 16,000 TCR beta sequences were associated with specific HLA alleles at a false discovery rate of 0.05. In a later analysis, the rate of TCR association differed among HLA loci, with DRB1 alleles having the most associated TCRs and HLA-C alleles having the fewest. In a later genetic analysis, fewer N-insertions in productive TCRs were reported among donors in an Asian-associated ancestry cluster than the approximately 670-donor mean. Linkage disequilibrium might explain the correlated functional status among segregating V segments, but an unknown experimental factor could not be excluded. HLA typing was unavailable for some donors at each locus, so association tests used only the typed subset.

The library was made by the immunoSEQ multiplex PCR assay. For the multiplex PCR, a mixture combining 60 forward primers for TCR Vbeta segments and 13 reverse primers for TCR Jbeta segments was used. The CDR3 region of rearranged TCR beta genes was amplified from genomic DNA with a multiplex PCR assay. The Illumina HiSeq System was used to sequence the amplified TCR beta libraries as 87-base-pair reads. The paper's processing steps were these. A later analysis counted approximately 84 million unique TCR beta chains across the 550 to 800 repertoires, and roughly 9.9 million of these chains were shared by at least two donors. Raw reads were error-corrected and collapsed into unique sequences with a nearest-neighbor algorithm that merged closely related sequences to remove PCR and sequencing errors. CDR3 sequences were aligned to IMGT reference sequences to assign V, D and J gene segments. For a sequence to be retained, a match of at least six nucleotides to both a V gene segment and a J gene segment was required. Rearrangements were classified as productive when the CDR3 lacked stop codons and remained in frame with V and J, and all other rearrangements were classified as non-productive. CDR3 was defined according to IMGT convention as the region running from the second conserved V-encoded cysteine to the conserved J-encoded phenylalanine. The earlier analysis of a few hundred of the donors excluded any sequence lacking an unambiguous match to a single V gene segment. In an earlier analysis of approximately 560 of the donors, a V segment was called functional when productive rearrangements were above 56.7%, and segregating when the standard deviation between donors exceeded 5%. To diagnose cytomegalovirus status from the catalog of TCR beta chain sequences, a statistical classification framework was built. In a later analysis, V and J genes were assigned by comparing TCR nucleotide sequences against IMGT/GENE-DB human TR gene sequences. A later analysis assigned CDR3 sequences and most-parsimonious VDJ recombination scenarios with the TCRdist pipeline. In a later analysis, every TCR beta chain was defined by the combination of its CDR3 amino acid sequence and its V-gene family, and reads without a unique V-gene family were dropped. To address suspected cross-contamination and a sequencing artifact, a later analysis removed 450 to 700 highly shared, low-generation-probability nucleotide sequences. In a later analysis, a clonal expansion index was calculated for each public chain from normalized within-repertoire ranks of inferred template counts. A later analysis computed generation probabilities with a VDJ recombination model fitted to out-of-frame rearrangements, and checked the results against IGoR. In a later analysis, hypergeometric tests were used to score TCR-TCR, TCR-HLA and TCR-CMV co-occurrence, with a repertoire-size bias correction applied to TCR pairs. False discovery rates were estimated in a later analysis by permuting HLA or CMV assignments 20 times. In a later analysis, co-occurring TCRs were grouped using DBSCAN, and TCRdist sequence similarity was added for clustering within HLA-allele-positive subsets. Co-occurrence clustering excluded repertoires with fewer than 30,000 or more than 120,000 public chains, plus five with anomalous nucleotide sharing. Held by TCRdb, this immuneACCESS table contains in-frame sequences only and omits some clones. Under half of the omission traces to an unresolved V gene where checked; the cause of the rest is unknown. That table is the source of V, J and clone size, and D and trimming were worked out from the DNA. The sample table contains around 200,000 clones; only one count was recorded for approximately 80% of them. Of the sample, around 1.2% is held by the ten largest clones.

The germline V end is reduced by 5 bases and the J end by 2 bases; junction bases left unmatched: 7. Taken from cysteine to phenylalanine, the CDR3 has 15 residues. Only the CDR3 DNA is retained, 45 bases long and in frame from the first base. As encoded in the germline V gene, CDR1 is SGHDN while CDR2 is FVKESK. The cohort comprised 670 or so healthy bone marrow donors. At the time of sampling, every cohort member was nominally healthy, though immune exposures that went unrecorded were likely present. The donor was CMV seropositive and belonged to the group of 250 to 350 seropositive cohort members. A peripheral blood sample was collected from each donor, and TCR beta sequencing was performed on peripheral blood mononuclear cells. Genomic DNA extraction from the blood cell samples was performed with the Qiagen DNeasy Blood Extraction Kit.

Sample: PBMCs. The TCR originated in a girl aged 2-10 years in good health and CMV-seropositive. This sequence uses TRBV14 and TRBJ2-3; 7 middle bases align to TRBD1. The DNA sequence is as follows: TGTGCCAGCAGCTCAGGACAGGTATTCACAGATACGCAGTATTTT. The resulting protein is CASSSGQVFTDTQYF.